The 13 T cell receptor beta chains given below trace back to one sample, sequenced in a study of blood T cells in healthy people across ages. Alongside a J-beta primer mix, a sample-barcoded 5' primer served in a second PCR lasting about 7 to 12 cycles. Each CDR3 protein gets one entry after TCRdb re-called the 5' RACE reads with MiXCR. The sample carries approximately 1.5 million distinct CDR3 sequences, around 36% recorded once. Sequencing was performed on blood. The receptors shown here come from a woman aged 25 to 45 in good health.

Note on this clonotype: This may be a read error: a much more frequent sequence differs by one nucleotide. V is TRBV4-1 and J is TRBJ1-5; tentatively, D is TRBD1 (6 bases). Germline V gene data show CDR1 as MGHRA and CDR2 as YSYEKL. V was trimmed by 0 bases and J by 5 bases, leaving 11 bases between them. This CDR3 region has 15 residues. For the CDR3, the DNA is TGCGCCAGCAGCCAAGACGGACAGTACGATCAGCCCCAGCATTTT. Translation: CASSQDGQYDQPQHF.

This clonotype turned up a few times. This chain uses TRBV5-1 with TRBJ2-5; D ambiguous. V lost 0 bases to trimming and J lost 0 bases, with 9 bases between them. From germline, CDR1 is SGHRS and CDR2 YFSETQ. The CDR3 contains 15 residues. CDR3 loop: CASSLANGYQETQYF. In nucleotides, the CDR3 is TGCGCCAGCAGCTTGGCAAACGGATACCAAGAGACCCAGTACTTC.

The V call is TRBV13, the J call TRBJ2-1; 9 bases agree with TRBD2. Germline values: CDR1 PRHDT, CDR2 FYEKMQ (reference sequence). The V gene end was trimmed by 4 bases and the J gene end by 7 bases; junction bases not matched to a gene: 11. The CDR3 has 16 residues. The CDR3 is CASSSWGAGGLNEQFF. CDR3 nucleotide sequence: TGTGCCAGCAGCTCCTGGGGAGCGGGGGGCTTAAATGAGCAGTTCTTC.

The chain carries TRBV6-1 and TRBJ1-4, with 7 bases fitting TRBD1. The ends lost 6 bases at V and 4 bases at J; junction bases unmatched: 11. This CDR3 region has 16 residues. Germline lookup yields CDR1 MNHNS and CDR2 SASEGT. CDR3 protein: CASSGGVGQLNEKLFF. The CDR3 DNA follows: TGTGCCAGCAGCGGGGGGGTGGGACAGCTTAATGAAAAACTGTTTTTT.

The chain recombines TRBV28 with TRBJ1-5, with 10 bases lining up with TRBD1. The CDR3 loop spans 17 amino acids. CDR1 is MDHEN, CDR2 SYDVKM, per germline. The V gene end was trimmed by 5 bases and the J gene end by 0 bases; junction bases not matched to a gene: 7. CDR3: CASSLGTGVHSNQPQHF. CDR3 in DNA: TGTGCCAGCAGTCTGGGGACAGGGGTACATAGCAATCAGCCCCAGCATTTT.

This clonotype was picked up many times. The chain uses TRBV7-8 and TRBJ2-7; TRBD1 might be the D (5 bases). Trimming took off 4 bases at V and 1 base at J, with 11 bases between the two ends. Germline assignment: CDR1 SGHVS and CDR2 FQNEAQ. CDR3 length: 14 amino acids. The CDR3 loop is CASSSSTGSYEQYF. The CDR3 DNA is TGTGCCAGCAGCTCATCAACAGGATCCTACGAGCAGTACTTC.

The chain recombines TRBV14 with TRBJ2-5; the D gene is possibly TRBD2 (6 bases). V lost 8 bases and J 5 bases, leaving 12 bases between the germline ends. This CDR3 is 12 amino acids long. CDR1 and CDR2 from the germline V gene are SGHDN and FVKESK. CDR3 loop: CASGRRAETQYF. The DNA for the CDR3 is TGTGCCAGCGGGAGGCGCGCGGAGACCCAGTACTTC.

The table lists this clonotype with a few counts. The chain is built from TRBV29-1 and TRBJ1-2, with a possible D match to TRBD1 (5 bases). CDR1 and CDR2 (germline): SQVTM, ANQGSEA. Trimming removed 7 bases from V and 8 bases from J, with 23 bases in between. This CDR3 has 14 residues. CDR3 DNA sequence: TGCAGCGCCTTCCATGGGGCGGCTATCGACGGCTACACCTTC. Translation: CSAFHGAAIDGYTF.

The chain carries TRBV7-9 and TRBJ2-3; tentatively, D is TRBD1 (6 bases). The CDR3 totals 14 residues. The germline V gene encodes CDR1 SEHNR and CDR2 FQNEAQ (reference sequence). V was shortened by 5 bases and J by 8 bases, with 17 bases between the two germline ends. This CDR3 is CASSASWGRSTQYF. Here the CDR3 DNA reads TGTGCCAGCAGCGCCTCCTGGGGGCGGAGTACGCAGTATTTT.

This clonotype was counted a few times. The chain is built from TRBV10-3 and TRBJ2-7; 7 bases match TRBD1. The V segment lost 6 bases and the J segment 4 bases; nucleotides outside the gene matches: 6. CDR1 is ENHRY, CDR2 SYGVKD, per germline. This CDR3 is 13 amino acids long. The CDR3 sequence: CAISPGQTYEQYF. CDR3 DNA sequence: TGTGCCATCAGCCCGGGACAGACTTACGAGCAGTACTTC.

This clonotype showed up many times. This sequence joins TRBV5-1 and TRBJ2-7, with D possibly matching TRBD1 (6 bases). Germline values: CDR1 SGHRS, CDR2 YFSETQ. The CDR3 covers 15 residues. With 0 bases removed from V and 3 bases from J, the gap between germline ends came to 13 bases. The CDR3 nucleotides are TGCGCCAGCAGCTTGGCCTTGGGGGCTAGCTACGAGCAGTACTTC. It is translated as CASSLALGASYEQYF.

This chain uses TRBV5-1 with TRBJ1-1; tentative D call: TRBD1 (5 bases). The CDR3 spans 15 residues. In germline, CDR1 is SGHRS, CDR2 YFSETQ. Trimming stripped 3 bases from V and 3 bases from J, with 15 bases between. CDR3 sequence: CASSSAGLDDTEAFF. DNA for the CDR3: TGCGCCAGCAGCTCGGCGGGGCTGGACGACACTGAAGCTTTCTTT.

The chain has TRBV9 and TRBJ2-2; D is uncertain. Germline assignment: CDR1 SGDLS and CDR2 YYNGEE. This CDR3 is built from 15 residues. With 7 bases removed from V and 5 bases from J, the gap between germline ends came to 18 bases. CDR3 region: CASGPAATRTGELFF. The CDR3 coding sequence is TGTGCCAGCGGTCCTGCGGCTACCCGAACCGGGGAGCTGTTTTTT.